The TCR beta chain under discussion was sequenced for a study of chemoradiotherapy in HPV16-positive cancers. V lost 3 bases and J lost 7; bases outside the gene matches: 2. The CDR3 runs to 14 residues. Germline-derived CDR1 and CDR2 are SGHNT and YYREEE (reference sequence). Sequenced by immunoSEQ multiplex PCR; TCRdb stores in-frame clones only, minus some. Of over 6,000 clones in the sample, roughly four fifths are singletons; the top ten hold under 3%. Study conclusions and caveats: Non-HPV-specific T cells did not expand in tumors during treatment, whereas candidate HPV-specific clones and E7-related motifs did.

Points on this clone: Antigen unknown.

The chain recombines TRBV5-4 with TRBJ2-1; 12 positions match TRBD2. The sequencing used blood, collected from a patient who underwent chemoradiotherapy. This receptor was taken from a human donor with HPV-associated anogenital cancer. The CDR3 loop is CASSYLAGGNEQFF. The CDR3 region has the DNA TGTGCCAGCAGCTATCTAGCGGGAGGGAATGAGCAGTTCTTC.